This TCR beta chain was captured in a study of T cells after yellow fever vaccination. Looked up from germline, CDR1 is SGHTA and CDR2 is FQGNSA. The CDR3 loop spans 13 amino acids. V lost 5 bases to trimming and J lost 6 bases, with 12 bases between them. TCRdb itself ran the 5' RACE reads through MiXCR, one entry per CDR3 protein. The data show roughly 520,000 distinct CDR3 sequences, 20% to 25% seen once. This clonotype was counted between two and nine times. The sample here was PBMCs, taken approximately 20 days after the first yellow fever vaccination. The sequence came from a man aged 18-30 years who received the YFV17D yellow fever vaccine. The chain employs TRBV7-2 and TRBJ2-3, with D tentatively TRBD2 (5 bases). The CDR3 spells CASSRGERDTQYF. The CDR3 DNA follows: TGTGCCAGCAGCCGGGGAGAAAGGGATACGCAGTATTTT.